Presented here are 2 T cell receptor beta chains from one specimen sequenced in a study of T cell responses to AZD1222 COVID-19 vaccine. Libraries were prepared by immunoSEQ multiplex PCR; TCRdb keeps only in-frame clonotypes and omits some of them. The data contain more than 140,000 clones, about 90% of them singletons. This specimen consisted of peripheral blood, obtained on day 0 of AZD1222 vaccination. These receptors all come from an adult in good health.

This clone was picked up a small number of times. The V and J genes are TRBV11-1 and TRBJ1-1; tentatively, D is TRBD1 (6 bases). Per the germline V gene, CDR1 is SGHAT and CDR2 is FQDESV (reference sequence). CDR3 length: 14 amino acids. The V end was cut by 8 bases, the J end by 4 bases, with 17 bases between. CDR3 nucleotides: TGTGCCAGCGCTCTGGGGCAGGGGATCACTGAAGCTTTCTTT. Translated: CASALGQGITEAFF.

The chain has TRBV7-3 and TRBJ2-2; 8 bases fit TRBD1. Looked up from germline, CDR1 is SGHTA and CDR2 is FQGTGA. V lost 4 bases and J lost 4; bases outside the gene matches: 2. The CDR3 contains 14 residues. The CDR3 nucleotides read TGTGCCAGCAGCTCGACAGGGGCCACCGGGGAGCTGTTTTTT. It translates to CASSSTGATGELFF.